This T cell receptor beta chain was found in a study of T cells in Graves' hyperthyroidism and ophthalmopathy. Deletions cut 4 bases from V and 4 bases from J, with 10 bases between. Per the germline V gene, CDR1 is SGHVS and CDR2 is FNYEAQ. The CDR3 is made up of 13 amino acids. This clonotype occurred many times. TCR beta CDR3 sequences were amplified from RNA transcripts. The HTBI primer set served for first-round RT-PCR of the TCR CDR3. TCRdb re-derived calls from the multiplex PCR reads in MiXCR, one entry per CDR3 protein. The sample contains 300,000 to 450,000 distinct CDR3 sequences, more than 14% of which appear only once.

The sequence was collected from a woman younger than 45 with Graves' ophthalmopathy. The sequenced sample was blood. The chain carries TRBV7-6 and TRBJ2-5; TRBD2 might be the D (5 bases). DNA of the CDR3: TGTGCCAGCAGCTCTACTAGAGCAGAGACCCAGTACTTC. Translating it yields CASSSTRAETQYF.